These 10 T cell receptor beta chains were sequenced from one sample in a study of cytotoxic CD8 clonotypes in ibrutinib-treated CLL. Only in-frame clones appear in the TCRdb table, and some are missing; sequencing was by immunoSEQ multiplex PCR. The table includes tens of thousands of clones, around two thirds detected once. The sample in question was PBMCs, obtained at disease progression, from a patient treated with ibrutinib. These TCRs come from a human donor with chronic lymphocytic leukemia.

This clone was seen more than once but under ten times. This rearrangement joins TRBV29-1 to TRBJ2-7; a possible D gene is TRBD2 (6 bases). CDR1 and CDR2 from the germline V gene are SQVTM and ANQGSEA. The CDR3 is 11 residues long. Trimming cost V 6 bases and J 6 bases, with 12 bases left between them. In nucleotides, the CDR3 is TGCAGCGTCCAAGTGGGGGGCGAGCAGTACTTC. Translating gives CSVQVGGEQYF.

The J gene is TRBJ2-1, the V gene TRBV4-2; weak D call: TRBD2 (5 bases). This CDR3 contains 14 residues. From germline, CDR1 is LGHNA and CDR2 YNFKEQ. V lost 0 bases, J lost 6 bases, and 9 bases lay in between. CDR3 protein: CASSQEGRSNEQFF. The CDR3 bases are TGTGCCAGCAGCCAAGAAGGGAGAAGCAATGAGCAGTTCTTC.

J is TRBJ2-1 and V is TRBV10-3; D call uncertain. Per germline, CDR1 ENHRY and CDR2 SYGVKD. The V gene lost 2 bases and the J gene lost 8 bases, with 13 bases spanning the gap. The CDR3 totals 14 residues. The CDR3 DNA reads as TGTGCCATCAGTGAGGGCCCGATGGGGTATGAGCAGTTCTTC. Its protein product is CAISEGPMGYEQFF.

This chain links TRBV4-3 with TRBJ1-4; no firm D call. The germline V gene has CDR1 LGHNA and CDR2 YSLEER. This CDR3 has 16 residues. The ends were cut back, 0 bases at V and 5 bases at J, with 13 bases in the middle. CDR3 bases: TGCGCCAGCAGCCAAGACGGCCCTGGGGAGAATGAAAAACTGTTTTTT. As protein: CASSQDGPGENEKLFF.

This clone has more than one count but fewer than ten. V is TRBV4-1 and J is TRBJ1-1; no firm D call. This CDR3 region has 18 residues. Looked up from germline, CDR1 is MGHRA and CDR2 is YSYEKL. V gave up 0 bases and J gave up 10 bases, with 27 bases separating them. For the CDR3, the DNA is TGCGCCAGCAGCCAAGAGAGAGGCGTAAACGGTCACTCCGTTGGAGCTTTCTTT. As protein: CASSQERGVNGHSVGAFF.

This clone has more than one count but fewer than ten. V and J are TRBV7-8 and TRBJ1-5; D ambiguous. V was clipped by 1 base and J by 6 bases, with 16 bases between them. The CDR3 contains 16 residues. Germline V gene data show CDR1 as SGHVS and CDR2 as FQNEAQ. In DNA, the CDR3 is TGTGCCAGCAGCTTAGAGGCAGCCCAGTCGGGTCAGCCCCAGCATTTT. It is translated as CASSLEAAQSGQPQHF.

V is TRBV18 and J is TRBJ2-7; D call uncertain. The CDR3 contains 13 residues. Trimming took off 3 bases at V and 9 bases at J, with 15 bases between the two ends. CDR1 and CDR2 (germline): KGHSH, LQKENI. CDR3 protein: CASSPPDGVVQYF. In DNA, the CDR3 is TGTGCCAGCTCACCCCCGGACGGTGTTGTGCAGTACTTC.

V usage is TRBV4-1 and J usage is TRBJ1-1; a weak D match, TRBD1 (5 bases). Trimming took 0 bases from V and 5 from J, leaving 16 bases between them. This CDR3 is built from 16 residues. The V gene's germline CDR1 is MGHRA and CDR2 YSYEKL. In DNA, the CDR3 is TGCGCCAGCAGCCAAGATACAGGCTTGGGAGTTACTGAAGCTTTCTTT. Its translation is CASSQDTGLGVTEAFF.

This clone appeared a single time. The chain joins TRBV9 to TRBJ2-2; maybe TRBD2 (6 bases). The ends were cut back, 0 bases at V and 6 bases at J, with 9 bases in the middle. Germline-derived CDR1 and CDR2 are SGDLS and YYNGEE. This CDR3 has 14 residues. The CDR3 region is CASSVEPGAGELFF. CDR3 nucleotide sequence: TGTGCCAGCAGCGTAGAACCGGGGGCCGGGGAGCTGTTTTTT.

This rearrangement joins TRBV6-4 to TRBJ2-1, with D perhaps TRBD1 (6 bases). V was cut by 0 bases and J by 4 bases, with 16 bases left in between. The germline V gene encodes CDR1 MRHNA and CDR2 SNTAGT. The CDR3 has 17 amino acids. The CDR3 protein is CASSDSIVPGDYNEQFF. DNA of the CDR3: TGTGCCAGCAGTGACTCGATCGTTCCAGGGGATTACAATGAGCAGTTCTTC.